These 25 T cell receptor beta chains share one sample of origin, sequenced in a study of control samples from healthy donors and cancer patients. Measured with immunoSEQ multiplex PCR; TCRdb has only the in-frame clones, and not every one. The sample lists 95,000 to 100,000 clones, about four fifths occurring once. The specimen sequenced was blood. The receptors stem from a man aged 55 to 70 in good health.

This chain joins TRBV12-3 or TRBV12-4 and TRBJ2-2; possibly TRBD2 for D (5 bases). V dropped 8 bases and J dropped 6 bases, with 13 bases sitting between them. The CDR3 consists of 13 residues. CDR3 nucleotides: TGTGCCAGCCTGACCGGGGTGGCCGGGGAGCTGTTTTTT. Translated, it gives CASLTGVAGELFF.

The gene calls are TRBV19 and TRBJ1-2, with 7 nucleotides matching TRBD1. The germline CDR1 and CDR2 sequences are LNHDA and SQIVND (reference sequence). This CDR3 contains 15 residues. Trimming cost V 9 bases and J 8 bases; bases outside gene matches: 18. CDR3 loop: CARDRVRLRASGYTF. CDR3 DNA sequence: TGTGCCAGAGACAGGGTGAGACTACGCGCCTCAGGCTACACCTTC.

The chain couples TRBV7-7 to TRBJ2-1, with 12 nucleotides matching TRBD1. V dropped 5 bases and J dropped 6; count of bases not matched to a gene: 14. Germline V gene lookup returns CDR1 SSHAT and CDR2 FNYEAQ (reference sequence). The CDR3 loop spans 18 amino acids. CDR3 protein: CASSVGTGGPVSFNEQFF. In nucleotides, the CDR3 is TGTGCCAGCAGCGTCGGGACAGGGGGCCCTGTCTCTTTCAATGAGCAGTTCTTC.

Only a few counts were recorded for this clone. J is TRBJ2-1 and V is TRBV7-9, with 11 bases aligning to TRBD2. The CDR3 consists of 15 residues. Germline-derived CDR1 and CDR2 are SEHNR and FQNEAQ (reference sequence). V lost 5 bases and J lost 3; bases outside the gene matches: 3. The CDR3 protein is CASSQGLAGYNEQFF. The CDR3 coding sequence is TGTGCCAGCAGCCAAGGACTAGCGGGCTACAATGAGCAGTTCTTC.

This chain links TRBV5-5 with TRBJ2-2; D might be TRBD2 (5 bases). The germline V gene encodes CDR1 SGHKS and CDR2 YYEKEE (reference sequence). The CDR3 runs to 16 residues. With 0 bases removed from V and 1 base from J, the gap between germline ends came to 10 bases. As DNA, the CDR3 is TGTGCCAGCAGCTTGGGTCCAGCGGTGAACACCGGGGAGCTGTTTTTT. This translates into CASSLGPAVNTGELFF.

The chain is built from TRBV2 and TRBJ1-3; the D is unclear. This CDR3 has 15 amino acids. Germline CDR1 and CDR2: SNHLY and FYNNEI. Between the trimmed V and J ends, which lost 3 bases and 0 bases, there was a span of 9 bases. CDR3 residues: CASSDRWSSGNTIYF. CDR3 DNA: TGTGCCAGCAGTGATCGATGGAGCTCTGGAAACACCATATATTTT.

The count of this clone is one. CDR3 DNA sequence: TGTGCCAGCAGCCCGACAGCGGGGAACACCGGGGAGCTGTTTTTT. It is translated as CASSPTAGNTGELFF. The chain recombines TRBV5-4 with TRBJ2-2; the D gene is possibly TRBD2 (6 bases). The CDR3 is made up of 15 amino acids. Trimming shortened V by 4 bases and J by 1 base, and 11 bases separated the two germline ends. CDR1 is SGHNT, CDR2 YYREEE, per germline (reference sequence).

This clone has only one observation. The gene calls are TRBV2 and TRBJ2-2; D may be TRBD1 (6 bases). This CDR3 has 14 residues. V gave up 6 bases and J gave up 4 bases, with 12 bases separating them. Germline V CDR1 and CDR2: SNHLY, FYNNEI. The CDR3 coding sequence is TGTGCCAGCAGCTGGGGACAACTCACCGGGGAGCTGTTTTTT. It yields the protein CASSWGQLTGELFF.

The chain combines TRBV6-4 with TRBJ1-1; D is perhaps TRBD1 (5 bases). Germline loops: CDR1 MRHNA, CDR2 SNTAGT. The CDR3 runs to 16 residues. V was shortened by 0 bases and J by 10 bases, with 21 bases between the two germline ends. The CDR3 sequence: CASSDSGAAGSEVAFF. Written as DNA, the CDR3 is TGTGCCAGCAGTGACTCTGGAGCGGCAGGGAGTGAAGTAGCTTTCTTT.

J is TRBJ2-7 and V is TRBV25-1; weak D call: TRBD2 (5 bases). The germline gives CDR1 MGHDK, CDR2 SYGVNS. This CDR3 comprises 16 residues. Trimming left V 4 bases short and J 6 bases short, with 22 bases between. CDR3 bases: TGTGCCAGCAGTGTGGGGATTGGAGGCGCCGCGGGCGAGCAGTACTTC. It is translated as CASSVGIGGAAGEQYF.

This clone turned up a few times. The rearrangement links TRBV30 to TRBJ2-2; D uncertain. Germline V gene lookup returns CDR1 GTSNPN and CDR2 SVGIG (reference sequence). The CDR3 loop spans 11 amino acids. V gave up 1 base and J gave up 6 bases, with 3 bases separating them. The CDR3 reads CAWSAAGELFF. In nucleotides, the CDR3 is TGTGCCTGGAGTGCCGCCGGGGAGCTGTTTTTT.

The chain is built from TRBV19 and TRBJ2-7, with D possibly matching TRBD2 (6 bases). This CDR3 is 14 amino acids long. V was shortened by 7 bases and J by 1 base, with 14 bases between the two germline ends. Germline CDR1 is LNHDA and CDR2 is SQIVND (reference sequence). In DNA, the CDR3 is TGTGCCAGTAAGACCTCTGGGGGGTCCTACGAGCAGTACTTC. This codes for CASKTSGGSYEQYF.

This clone was seen a handful of times. The V and J genes are TRBV28 and TRBJ1-6; no clear D gene. Trimming removed 2 bases at V and 16 bases at J, with 18 bases between. Per germline, CDR1 MDHEN and CDR2 SYDVKM. The CDR3 has 14 residues. CDR3 in amino acids: CASSLATIPPFLHF. The CDR3 nucleotides are TGTGCCAGCAGTTTAGCCACAATTCCTCCGTTTCTCCACTTT.

This chain uses TRBV30 with TRBJ1-4; no clear D gene. Trimming removed 5 bases from V and 7 bases from J, with 14 bases in between. This CDR3 has 13 amino acids. Germline CDR1 and CDR2: GTSNPN and SVGIG (reference sequence). In DNA, the CDR3 is TGTGCCTGGGAGGGTAGGAGAGGTGAAAAACTGTTTTTT. It codes for CAWEGRRGEKLFF. Supplemented by reference TRBV30 and TRBJ1-4, the full variable domain reads SQTIHQWPATLVQPVGSPLSLECTVEGTSNPNLYWYRQAAGRGLQLLFYSVGIGQISSEVPQNLSASRPQDRQFILSSKKLLLSDSGFYLCAWEGRRGEKLFFGSGTQLSVL.

V is TRBV5-1 and J is TRBJ2-7; 8 bases align to TRBD2. The CDR3 has 15 amino acids. CDR1 is SGHRS and CDR2 is YFSETQ in the germline V gene. V shed 0 bases, J shed 4 bases, and the junction held 6 bases outside the gene matches. The CDR3 DNA reads as TGCGCCAGCAGCTTGGATCGGGGGGGCCCTTACGAGCAGTACTTC. The encoded protein is CASSLDRGGPYEQYF.

The J gene is TRBJ2-2, the V gene TRBV5-1; a possible D gene is TRBD1 (7 bases). Germline V CDR1 and CDR2: SGHRS, YFSETQ. The CDR3 is made up of 15 amino acids. Trimming stripped 3 bases from V and 4 bases from J, with 13 bases between. DNA for the CDR3: TGCGCCAGCAGCTCGGGGGCAGGGGGCACCGGGGAGCTGTTTTTT. It translates to CASSSGAGGTGELFF.

The genes are TRBV4-2 and TRBJ2-3; the match to TRBD2 covers 12 bases. The CDR3 covers 16 residues. The V gene's germline CDR1 is LGHNA and CDR2 YNFKEQ. V lost 4 bases, J lost 2 bases, and 4 bases stayed unmatched. The CDR3 nucleotides are TGTGCCAGCAGCCCTCGACTAGCGGGAGACACAGATACGCAGTATTTT. It translates to CASSPRLAGDTDTQYF.

This clone was detected a few times. The gene calls are TRBV10-3 and TRBJ1-4; D may be TRBD1 (6 bases). The CDR3 extends over 13 amino acids. V gave up 7 bases and J gave up 7 bases, with 13 bases separating them. Germline V gene lookup returns CDR1 ENHRY and CDR2 SYGVKD. The CDR3 DNA follows: TGTGCCATCATCTACAGGGTTGGTGAAAAACTGTTTTTT. This sequence encodes CAIIYRVGEKLFF.

CDR3 in DNA: TGTGCCAGCAGCCGGTACAGTGGTCAGCCCCAGCATTTT. Translation: CASSRYSGQPQHF. V and J are TRBV9 and TRBJ1-5; D is ambiguous. This CDR3 spans 13 amino acids. From germline, CDR1 is SGDLS and CDR2 YYNGEE. Deletions cut 4 bases from V and 6 bases from J, with 11 bases between.

This clone has only a few counts. The chain links TRBV9 to TRBJ2-7; D is possibly TRBD1 or TRBD2 (5 bases each). CDR3 length equals 13 residues. The V end was cut by 4 bases, the J end by 7 bases, with 15 bases between. Germline loops: CDR1 SGDLS, CDR2 YYNGEE. In DNA form, the CDR3 reads TGTGCCAGCAGCACGGGACCGGGTACGGAGCAGTACTTC. It specifies CASSTGPGTEQYF. Filled out from reference TRBV9 and TRBJ2-7, the complete variable domain reads DSGVTQTPKHLITATGQRVTLRCSPRSGDLSVYWYQQSLDQGLQFLIQYYNGEERAKGNILERFSAQQFPDLHSELNLSSLELGDSALYFCASSTGPGTEQYFGPGTRLTVT.

The sample holds a few counts of this clone. The same CDR3 arises from other DNA sequences in this sample as well. The J gene is TRBJ2-2, the V gene TRBV29-1; D might be TRBD2 (5 bases). Between the trimmed V and J ends, which lost 5 bases and 5 bases, there was a span of 9 bases. This CDR3 is built from 12 residues. Germline V CDR1 and CDR2: SQVTM, ANQGSEA. CDR3 in DNA: TGCAGCGTTCTACGAGGGACCGGGGAGCTGTTTTTT. Encoded protein: CSVLRGTGELFF.

J is TRBJ2-2 and V is TRBV6-1, with 12 bases identical to TRBD1. V shed 1 base and J 5 bases; nucleotides not matched to a gene: 11. Per the germline V gene, CDR1 is MNHNS and CDR2 is SASEGT. The CDR3 runs 19 residues. CDR3 protein: CASSEGIWDRGRTTGELFF. In DNA, the CDR3 is TGTGCCAGCAGTGAAGGAATATGGGACAGGGGGCGAACGACCGGGGAGCTGTTTTTT.

The rearrangement uses TRBV13 and TRBJ2-2; D perhaps matches TRBD2 (6 bases). Trimming removed 8 bases at V and 6 bases at J, with 7 bases between. There are 11 residues in the CDR3. Germline loops: CDR1 PRHDT, CDR2 FYEKMQ (reference sequence). The chain's CDR3 is CASRGAGELFF. The CDR3 coding sequence is TGTGCCAGCCGCGGGGCCGGGGAGCTGTTTTTT. Full variable domain (remainder filled in from reference TRBV13 and TRBJ2-2): AAGVIQSPRHLIKEKRETATLKCYPIPRHDTVYWYQQGPGQDPQFLISFYEKMQSDKGSIPDRFSAQQFSDYHSELNMSSLELGDSALYFCASRGAGELFFGEGSRLTVL.

This rearrangement joins TRBV2 to TRBJ2-2, with D possibly TRBD2 on 5 matching bases. Deletions cut 2 bases from V and 0 bases from J, with 7 bases between. This CDR3 has 15 amino acids. The germline V gene has CDR1 SNHLY and CDR2 FYNNEI. As DNA, the CDR3 is TGTGCCAGCAGTGAAAGCGGTTCGAACACCGGGGAGCTGTTTTTT. Translating gives CASSESGSNTGELFF.

V is TRBV18 and J is TRBJ1-4, with 12 bases that match TRBD1. The germline V gene encodes CDR1 KGHSH and CDR2 LQKENI. V lost 3 bases, J lost 5 bases, and 13 bases stayed unmatched. CDR3 length equals 19 residues. The CDR3 DNA reads as TGTGCCAGCTCACCCGCGACCACGGGACAGGGGGCTTACAATGAAAAACTGTTTTTT. Its translation: CASSPATTGQGAYNEKLFF.